The clone carrying this T cell receptor (beta chain) showed up just once. Its antigen is not known. Only in-frame clones appear in the TCRdb table, and some are missing; sequencing was by immunoSEQ multiplex PCR. This sample has about 270,000 clones, with 90% to 95% found just once. This CDR3 spans 14 amino acids. Between the trimmed V and J ends, which lost 6 bases and 0 bases, there was a span of 11 bases. Per germline, CDR1 MNHEY and CDR2 SVGAGI. The sample is drawn from a study of T cell responses to AZD1222 COVID-19 vaccine. General study points: After the peak T cell response, and only then, were repertoires sampled.

V and J are TRBV6-5 and TRBJ1-2; possibly TRBD1 for D (6 bases). This specimen was peripheral blood, taken 28 days after the second AZD1222 dose. This TCR derives from an adult who received the AZD1222 COVID-19 vaccine. For the CDR3, the DNA is TGTGCCAGCAGGAGGGACATTACTAACTATGGCTACACCTTC. It encodes CASRRDITNYGYTF.